Listed below are T cell receptor beta chains from one sample, sequenced in a study of shared clonotypes between healthy human individuals. The assay was immunoSEQ multiplex PCR, and TCRdb's table has in-frame clones only and misses some. The sample includes roughly 1,500,000 clones, 95% to 99% of them seen just once. Sequenced material: naive CD4+ T cells sorted from blood. The receptors here all came from a man aged 30 to 45 in good health. CDR3s include the opening cysteine and the closing phenylalanine or tryptophan. The D gene is left open where the match is weak. A row's size may be missing; if present it is once, few, many or a size class.

J | size | V | D | DNA | CDR3
TRBJ2-7 | - | TRBV7-9 | - | TGTGCCAGCAGCACGGGACAAAGATGGTCCGAGCAGTACTTC | CASSTGQRWSEQYF
TRBJ2-1 | - | TRBV4-2 | - | TGTGCCAGCAGCCAAAGGTCTAGCGACTACCACAATGAGCAGTTCTTC | CASSQRSSDYHNEQFF
TRBJ2-6 | - | TRBV18 | - | TGTGCCAGCTCACCACCGGGACGGAACTCTGGGGCCAACGTCCTGACTTTC | CASSPPGRNSGANVLTF
TRBJ1-4 | - | TRBV5-3 | - | TGTGCCAGCAGGAACGCCGGGACGTCGAATGAAAAACTGTTTTTT | CASRNAGTSNEKLFF
TRBJ2-7 | - | TRBV2 | - | TGTGCCAGCAGGGAAAACAGTTTCCGATACGAGCAGTACTTC | CASRENSFRYEQYF
TRBJ1-5 | - | TRBV1 | - | TGCACCAGCAGCTACTGCTTACCGGACAGGGGTTATCAGCCCCAGCATTTT | CTSSYCLPDRGYQPQHF
TRBJ2-3 | once | TRBV9 | - | TGTGCCAGCAGCGTTACAGGGCGCACAGATACGCAGTATTTT | CASSVTGRTDTQYF
TRBJ2-3 | once | TRBV18 | - | TGTGCCAGCTCACCACCGAAAACAGCACCAGATACGCAGTATTTT | CASSPPKTAPDTQYF
TRBJ2-7 | - | TRBV7-9 | TRBD1 | TGTGCCAGCAGCTCCGGACAGGTCTACGAGCAGTACTTC | CASSSGQVYEQYF
TRBJ1-5 | - | TRBV7-8 | - | TGTGCCAGCAGCTTAGCGGGGGATCAGCCCCAGCATTTT | CASSLAGDQPQHF
TRBJ1-4 | - | TRBV7-9 | - | TGTGCCAGCAGCATAAGAGGGGACCGCAATGAAAAACTGTTTTTT | CASSIRGDRNEKLFF
TRBJ2-1 | - | TRBV18 | TRBD2 | TGTGCCAGCTCACCACCCGGGACAGGACTAGCGGGTCTGTTCTTC | CASSPPGTGLAGLFF
TRBJ2-1 | - | TRBV7-2 | TRBD1 | TGTGCCAGCAGCTTATGGACAGGACCTAACAATGAGCAGTTCTTC | CASSLWTGPNNEQFF
TRBJ2-5 | - | TRBV29-1 | TRBD1 | TGCAGCGTGGCCGGGACAGGAAGAAGCCAAGAGACCCAGTACTTC | CSVAGTGRSQETQYF
TRBJ2-3 | - | TRBV18 | - | TGTGCCAGCTCCCCCGCCGGAGGGAGCACAGATACGCAGTATTTT | CASSPAGGSTDTQYF
TRBJ2-1 | once | TRBV7-9 | - | TGTGCCAGCCTCCAAGGGGGAGTCCACAATGAGCAGTTCTTC | CASLQGGVHNEQFF
TRBJ2-7 | - | TRBV20-1 | - | TGCAGTGCCCAGTTTACCTACGAGCAGTACTTC | CSAQFTYEQYF
TRBJ2-1 | - | TRBV27 | - | TGTGCCAGCAGTTTACGGGGTGAGGTCAATGAGCAGTTCTTC | CASSLRGEVNEQFF
TRBJ1-2 | - | TRBV5-6 | - | TGTGCCAGCAGCTTGGCAGGGGTGCAGGGCTACACCTTC | CASSLAGVQGYTF
TRBJ2-3 | - | TRBV7-2 | - | TGTGCCAGCAGCAAATCGGCGGGTTCGTATACAGATACGCAGTATTTT | CASSKSAGSYTDTQYF
TRBJ2-6 | - | TRBV6-5 | - | TGTGCCAGCAGTAAGACAGCGGCTGGGGCCAACGTCCTGACTTTC | CASSKTAAGANVLTF
TRBJ1-3 | - | TRBV2 | - | TGTGCCAGCAGGGACCCTCAGGGGAGCTCTGGAAACACCATATATTTT | CASRDPQGSSGNTIYF
TRBJ1-5 | - | TRBV21-1 | - | TGTGCCAGCAGCCAAGCAGCGGGGCCGGAGACAGGGAAGGGTCAGCCCCAGCATTTT | CASSQAAGPETGKGQPQHF
TRBJ2-5 | - | TRBV30 | TRBD2 | TGTGCCTGGAGTCCGACTAGCGGGAGTAAGACCCAGTACTTC | CAWSPTSGSKTQYF
TRBJ2-1 | - | TRBV6-1 | - | TGTGCCAGCAGTGTCGGACGGCAATACAATGAGCAGTTCTTC | CASSVGRQYNEQFF
TRBJ1-2 | - | TRBV20-1 | - | TGCAGCTCGTCCCTCTTAAGCGGCTACACCTTC | CSSSLLSGYTF
TRBJ2-3 | - | TRBV4-3 | - | TGCGCCAGCAGCCCCCGACTAGTTGAGACAGATACGCAGTATTTT | CASSPRLVETDTQYF
TRBJ2-5 | - | TRBV5-4 | - | TGTGCCAGCTCTTCGGAGGTCCAAGAGACCCAGTACTTC | CASSSEVQETQYF
TRBJ2-7 | - | TRBV30 | - | TGTGCCTGGAGTTCTACGGCTATAAGGGTCTACGAGCAGTACTTC | CAWSSTAIRVYEQYF
TRBJ1-4 | - | TRBV4-3 | - | TGCGCCAGCAGCCAAGAATCTCCTAGGTCAACTAATGAAAAACTGTTTTTT | CASSQESPRSTNEKLFF
TRBJ2-3 | - | TRBV15 | - | TGTGCCACCAGCAGACTGAGGTTTGGAGAAGATACGCAGTATTTT | CATSRLRFGEDTQYF
TRBJ2-7 | - | TRBV11-2 | - | TGTGCCAGCAGATTACCGGGACTGGCCATCTACGAGCAGTACTTC | CASRLPGLAIYEQYF
TRBJ2-1 | - | TRBV5-1 | TRBD1 | TGCGCCAGCAGCCCCGGGACAGTCTACAATGAGCAGTTCTTC | CASSPGTVYNEQFF
TRBJ2-1 | - | TRBV30 | TRBD2 | TGTGCCTGGAGTGTGGCTAGCGGTTACAATGAGCAGTTCTTC | CAWSVASGYNEQFF
TRBJ2-7 | - | TRBV20-1 | TRBD2 | TGCAGTCCGGGACTAGGTTCCGAGCAGTACTTC | CSPGLGSEQYF
TRBJ1-1 | - | TRBV15 | - | TGTGCCACCAGCAGAGATTATGGGGGCAACACTGAAGCTTTCTTT | CATSRDYGGNTEAFF
TRBJ2-7 | - | TRBV5-1 | TRBD1 | TGCGCCAGCAGCTCCTTCGACAGGGTAGGCCACGAGCAGTACTTC | CASSSFDRVGHEQYF
TRBJ2-6 | - | TRBV7-3 | - | TGTGCCAGCAGCTTAAATATGGCGGTTAGCTCTGGGGCCAACGTCCTGACTTTC | CASSLNMAVSSGANVLTF
TRBJ2-1 | once | TRBV5-1 | TRBD2 | TGCGCCAGCAGCTTGGCCGGGGGACTAGCATCTGTCAATGAGCAGTTCTTC | CASSLAGGLASVNEQFF
TRBJ2-7 | - | TRBV5-1 | - | TGCGCCAGCAGCTTGGACAGCCGGAACCCCTCCGAGCAGTACTTC | CASSLDSRNPSEQYF
TRBJ2-2 | - | TRBV7-3 | - | TGTGCCAGCAGCTTATTGGGCGTCACGAACACCGGGGAGCTGTTTTTT | CASSLLGVTNTGELFF
TRBJ2-1 | - | TRBV6-6 | - | TGTGCCAGCAGCCTGGGGGGGCCTACCTACAATGAGCAGTTCTTC | CASSLGGPTYNEQFF
TRBJ1-2 | - | TRBV2 | - | TGTGCCAGCAGTGAGGGGACATTCGGCTATGGCTACACCTTC | CASSEGTFGYGYTF
TRBJ2-3 | - | TRBV9 | - | TGTGCCAGCAGCGTAGTAGGGAGAGTAGCCACAGATACGCAGTATTTT | CASSVVGRVATDTQYF
TRBJ1-4 | - | TRBV2 | TRBD1 | TGTGCCAGCAAGGGGACAGGGGCGGATCGGGAAAAACTGTTTTTT | CASKGTGADREKLFF
TRBJ2-5 | - | TRBV7-6 | - | TGTGCCAGCAGCCCCCGCCCCCTAGCGTTGCAAGAGACCCAGTACTTC | CASSPRPLALQETQYF
TRBJ2-1 | - | TRBV9 | - | TGTGCCAGCAGCGACAATGGCGGGGAATACAATGAGCAGTTCTTC | CASSDNGGEYNEQFF
TRBJ2-1 | - | TRBV5-5 | - | TGTGCCAGCATCATGCAAAAGGGACTGCAGTTCTTC | CASIMQKGLQFF
TRBJ2-3 | - | TRBV28 | - | TGTGCCAGCAGTTTATTTAGGGGCAGGGGATTATCTAGCACAGATACGCAGTATTTT | CASSLFRGRGLSSTDTQYF
TRBJ2-5 | - | TRBV5-1 | TRBD2 | TGCGCCAGCAGCCTTGACGGGACTAGGGGATTCGAGACCCAGTACTTC | CASSLDGTRGFETQYF
TRBJ2-3 | - | TRBV7-9 | TRBD2 | TGTGCCAGCAGCTTAGTGACTAGCGAGTGGCATACGCAGTATTTT | CASSLVTSEWHTQYF
TRBJ2-7 | - | TRBV27 | TRBD2 | TGTGCCAGCAGTCTGACTAGCGGGAGGGCTGTCACATCCTACGAGCAGTACTTC | CASSLTSGRAVTSYEQYF
TRBJ1-3 | - | TRBV7-9 | - | TGTGCCAGCAGCCAAACGACAGGAGCGGGAAACACCATATATTTT | CASSQTTGAGNTIYF
TRBJ2-1 | - | TRBV27 | TRBD2 | TGTGCCAGCAGTCCTCGGGCTAGCGGGAGTATTGAGCAGTTCTTC | CASSPRASGSIEQFF
TRBJ2-4 | - | TRBV7-9 | TRBD2 | TGTGCCAGCAGCTCCCTAGCGGGAGAGGACAAAAACATTCAGTACTTC | CASSSLAGEDKNIQYF